Below, one TCR beta chain is given with its context. Its antigen remains undetermined. One base away there is no much larger clone; base qualities are not given. The data are from a study of blood T cell repertoires in COVID-19 (TCRdb year 2020). Background for the entire study: Samples from collaborators originated in the United States, Italy and Spain and spanned both the acute and convalescent phases of COVID-19. The repertoires were released in a freely available public database intended as a resource for research on the immune response to SARS-CoV-2. Subjects who had been exposed to COVID-19, were actively infected with it, or had recovered from it provided the deeply sampled blood TCRbeta repertoires that made up the dataset. Where available, HLA class I and class II types were taken from metadata supplied by the sample provider and were not determined by assay-based typing. A de-identified subject ID, COVID-19 status, age in years and sex were almost always included in the sample metadata. Samples were obtained from the ongoing ImmuneRACE study (first 160 participants) and from 1,200 or so subjects provided by 6 global collaborators. The prospective study material was composed of cDNA or gDNA derived from T cells, B-cell-depleted T cells, or PBMCs. The full study reports these points: Clinical and demographic metadata were provided uncurated, with the amount varying by source and participant.

The CDR3 runs 14 amino acids, cysteine and phenylalanine included. The read is trimmed to its CDR3 DNA, 42 bases read in frame from base 1. CDR1 and CDR2 (MRHNA, SNTAGT) derive from the germline V gene. Trimming takes 7 bases from V and 2 bases from J, and the germline ends sit 11 bases apart. The immunoSEQ Assay, a bias-controlled multiplex PCR, was used to amplify TCRbeta CDR3 regions from genomic DNA. Concerning the study's data processing: Nucleated cell counts per sample were estimated from amplification of reference gene primers within the assay. To quantify the absolute abundance of each unique TCRbeta CDR3 rearrangement, sequence reads were collapsed and filtered. Productive Simpson clonality was computed per sample as the square root of Simpson's diversity index over productive rearrangements. In its TCRdb copy, this immuneACCESS table keeps in-frame sequences only and misses some clones. Where compared with another copy, unresolved V genes explain less than half of these, and the others have no known cause. V and J calls and clone size come straight from that table; D and trimming were deduced from the DNA. The sample table records 390,000 or so clones; roughly 89% of these occur just once. Together, the top ten hold roughly 6.8% of the sample.

The collaborating institutions used their own protocols to collect whole blood in K2EDTA tubes. Collaborator samples were shipped for TCRbeta analysis as frozen whole blood, isolated PBMCs, or DNA extracted from either sample type. Sequencing was performed on peripheral blood. The rearrangement combines TRBV6-4 with TRBJ2-2; the D gene is unclear. This sequence originates from a man between 18 and 29 years old with active or convalescent COVID-19. The DNA sequence is TGTGCCAGCAAGTTGACGACTAACACCGGGGAGCTGTTTTTT. This is translated as CASKLTTNTGELFF.